Sequencing of this T cell receptor (beta chain) was carried out in a study of cytomegalovirus exposure and HLA in healthy donors. Healthy bone marrow donors supplied every sample. Study-level results: Some public TCRs appeared in many individuals, while most sequences were rare. The listing of 150 to 200 TCR beta chains classed them as cytomegalovirus-associated.

A remark on this clone: Its specificity is unknown.

Both 60 Vbeta primers and 13 Jbeta primers went into the PCR. Assay used: immunoSEQ multiplex PCR; TCRdb lists only in-frame clones, some missing. The table shows under 150,000 clones, with approximately 86% occurring only once. Trimming stripped 0 bases from V and 3 bases from J, with 7 bases between. Germline values: CDR1 SGDLS, CDR2 YYNGEE. This CDR3 spans 14 amino acids. The source of this sequence is a boy aged 5 to 17 in good health and CMV-seronegative. The sequenced sample consisted of PBMCs. V usage is TRBV9 and J usage is TRBJ1-3; D remains unclear. The CDR3 protein is CASSVGGFGNTIYF. The CDR3 DNA follows: TGTGCCAGCAGCGTAGGAGGTTTTGGAAACACCATATATTTT.